This TCR beta chain was recorded in a study of blood T cells in healthy people across ages. Sample-barcoded 5' priming and a J-beta primer mix drove a second PCR of 7 to 11 cycles. TCRdb processed the 5' RACE reads anew with MiXCR; each CDR3 protein has one entry. Of 1.5 million to 2 million distinct CDR3 sequences listed, 49% were seen once; the top ten hold over 2%. The CDR3 extends over 15 amino acids. The ends were cut back, 4 bases at V and 2 bases at J, with 12 bases in the middle. CDR1 and CDR2 (germline): MNHEY, SVGAGI. The specimen was blood. This chain joins TRBV6-5 and TRBJ1-5; no clear D gene. The clonotype comes from a woman aged 40-49 years in good health. As DNA, the CDR3 is TGTGCCAGCAGTTCCATCGCCGGGCGCAATCAGCCCCAGCATTTT. Translation gives CASSSIAGRNQPQHF.